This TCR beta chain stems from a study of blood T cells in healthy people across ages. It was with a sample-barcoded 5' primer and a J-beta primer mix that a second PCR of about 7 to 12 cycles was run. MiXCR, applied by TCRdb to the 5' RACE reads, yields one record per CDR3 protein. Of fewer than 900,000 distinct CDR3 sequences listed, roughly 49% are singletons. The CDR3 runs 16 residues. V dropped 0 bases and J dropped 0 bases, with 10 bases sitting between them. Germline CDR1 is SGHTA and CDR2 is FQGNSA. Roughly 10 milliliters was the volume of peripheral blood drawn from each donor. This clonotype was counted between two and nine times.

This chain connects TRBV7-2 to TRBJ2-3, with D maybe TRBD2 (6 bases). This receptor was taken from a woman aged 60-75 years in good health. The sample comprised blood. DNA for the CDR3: TGTGCCAGCAGCTTAGCTGGTGGGGGGAGCACAGATACGCAGTATTTT. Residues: CASSLAGGGSTDTQYF.